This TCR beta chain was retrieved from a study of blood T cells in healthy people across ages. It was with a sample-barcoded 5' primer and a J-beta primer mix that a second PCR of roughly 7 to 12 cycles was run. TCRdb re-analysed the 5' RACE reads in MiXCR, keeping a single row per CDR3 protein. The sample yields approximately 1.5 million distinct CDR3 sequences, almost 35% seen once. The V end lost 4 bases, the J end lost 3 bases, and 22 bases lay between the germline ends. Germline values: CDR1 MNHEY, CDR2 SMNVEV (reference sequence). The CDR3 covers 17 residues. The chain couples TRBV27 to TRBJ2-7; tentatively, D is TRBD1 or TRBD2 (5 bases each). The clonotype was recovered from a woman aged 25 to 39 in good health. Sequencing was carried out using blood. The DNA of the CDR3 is TGTGCCAGCAGTTCCCTGAATTGGGGGACGGAAGGCTACGAGCAGTACTTC. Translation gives CASSSLNWGTEGYEQYF.